These T cell receptor beta chains were read from a single sample in a study of CD8 T cells in ankylosing spondylitis. TCRdb re-analysed the 5' RACE reads in MiXCR, keeping a single row per CDR3 protein. The data show 250,000 or so distinct CDR3 sequences, approximately 11% seen once. Input material: blood, either unsorted or a sorted T cell fraction (not recorded which). These receptors were obtained from a male donor with ankylosing spondylitis or in good health (not recorded which). CDR3s include the opening cysteine and the closing phenylalanine or tryptophan. Fields, in order: V gene, J gene, CDR3 protein.

v_gene: TRBV5-1
j_gene: TRBJ2-1
CDR3aa: CASSPGIRDSYNEQFF

v_gene: TRBV4-2
j_gene: TRBJ2-7
CDR3aa: CASSQEAQGSYEQYF

v_gene: TRBV24-1
j_gene: TRBJ2-1
CDR3aa: CATSAHLGYNEQFF

v_gene: TRBV7-9
j_gene: TRBJ2-7
CDR3aa: CASSAVPGQGNYEQYF

v_gene: TRBV5-1
j_gene: TRBJ2-7
CDR3aa: CASSSQRTSGYEQYF

v_gene: TRBV12-3/TRBV12-4
j_gene: TRBJ1-2
CDR3aa: CASRRTGDYGYTF

v_gene: TRBV12-3/TRBV12-4
j_gene: TRBJ2-1
CDR3aa: CASSKRPGLNLYNEQFF

v_gene: TRBV7-2
j_gene: TRBJ1-3
CDR3aa: CASSLVRSNTIYF

v_gene: TRBV9
j_gene: TRBJ2-7
CDR3aa: CASSAGTARLAEQYF

v_gene: TRBV12-5
j_gene: TRBJ2-1
CDR3aa: CASGPTGSSYNEQFF

v_gene: TRBV5-6
j_gene: TRBJ2-3
CDR3aa: CASTPGGRGWGGTDTQYF

v_gene: TRBV5-1
j_gene: TRBJ2-1
CDR3aa: CASSLFPGEVNEQFF

v_gene: TRBV20-1
j_gene: TRBJ2-7
CDR3aa: CSARTGLAGHSYEQYF

v_gene: TRBV3-1
j_gene: TRBJ2-7
CDR3aa: CASSPGSEQYF

v_gene: TRBV15
j_gene: TRBJ2-1
CDR3aa: CATSMSSYNEQFF

v_gene: TRBV24-1
j_gene: TRBJ2-1
CDR3aa: CATSDDRRLVGNEQFF

v_gene: TRBV9
j_gene: TRBJ2-3
CDR3aa: CASSGPQGTSTDTQYF

v_gene: TRBV29-1
j_gene: TRBJ2-1
CDR3aa: CSVETLGNEQFF

v_gene: TRBV6-5
j_gene: TRBJ2-5
CDR3aa: CASSYGDRGRGTQYF

v_gene: TRBV7-3
j_gene: TRBJ2-1
CDR3aa: CASSPDPSQAGNEQFF

v_gene: TRBV6-1
j_gene: TRBJ2-1
CDR3aa: CASSVRRGPREQFF

v_gene: TRBV5-1
j_gene: TRBJ2-1
CDR3aa: CASRIVRDEQFF

v_gene: TRBV12-3/TRBV12-4
j_gene: TRBJ2-7
CDR3aa: CASRGQINYEQYF

v_gene: TRBV5-1
j_gene: TRBJ2-6
CDR3aa: CASSLEPRSGANVLTF

v_gene: TRBV7-9
j_gene: TRBJ1-5
CDR3aa: CASSETGALNQPQHF

v_gene: TRBV5-6
j_gene: TRBJ2-6
CDR3aa: CASSLVAGSFMTF

v_gene: TRBV4-1
j_gene: TRBJ2-1
CDR3aa: CASSHDPGGEQFF

v_gene: TRBV11-2
j_gene: TRBJ1-2
CDR3aa: CASSFGTGSFFDGYTF

v_gene: TRBV5-6
j_gene: TRBJ2-1
CDR3aa: CASGTGVANEQFF

v_gene: TRBV25-1
j_gene: TRBJ2-5
CDR3aa: CASTTSGEGGETQYF

v_gene: TRBV10-3
j_gene: TRBJ2-1
CDR3aa: CAIAPRGGSEQFF

v_gene: TRBV4-2
j_gene: TRBJ2-1
CDR3aa: CASSQEGLGPNNEQFF

v_gene: TRBV5-1
j_gene: TRBJ2-2
CDR3aa: CASSLEGLSGELFF

v_gene: TRBV12-3/TRBV12-4
j_gene: TRBJ1-5
CDR3aa: CASSLQWPRGQPQHF

v_gene: TRBV5-1
j_gene: TRBJ2-2
CDR3aa: CASSVGTGSGTGELFF

v_gene: TRBV20-1
j_gene: TRBJ1-1
CDR3aa: CSARFGGAAVDGPEAFF

v_gene: TRBV15
j_gene: TRBJ2-3
CDR3aa: CATSRVAGSYTDTQYF

v_gene: TRBV7-8
j_gene: TRBJ2-5
CDR3aa: CASSPGPETQYF

v_gene: TRBV6-2/TRBV6-3
j_gene: TRBJ2-2
CDR3aa: CASSYEVDTGELFF

v_gene: TRBV7-3
j_gene: TRBJ1-1
CDR3aa: CASSQDRLFEAFF

v_gene: TRBV12-3/TRBV12-4
j_gene: TRBJ2-2
CDR3aa: CASIPGQNTGELFF

v_gene: TRBV20-1
j_gene: TRBJ2-5
CDR3aa: CSASGQGYQETQYF